The clone carrying this T cell receptor (beta chain) was recorded a few times. The antigen is not known. The study reverse transcribed the entire isolated RNA, so it sequenced expressed TCRB transcripts. The read count averaged around 3.6 million across naive, central memory and regulatory T cell samples. Profiling relied on immunoSEQ multiplex PCR, and the TCRdb table lists in-frame clones only, not all of them. The repertoire includes 600,000 or so clones, around an eighth of them detected once, and roughly 0.04% sits in the top ten. The data were taken from a study of beta chain features in type 1 diabetes. Study results and caveats: Researchers report that Type 1 diabetes patients had moderately but significantly shorter TCRB CDR3s across all four CD4+ subsets. For cells with high TCR expression, cDNA sequencing could yield over-representation.

Germline CDR1 MNHNS, CDR2 SASEGT. The germline V and J ends were trimmed by 4 bases and 4 bases, with 19 bases remaining between them. CDR3 length: 16 residues. Sorted populations all exceeded 95% purity. V gene TRBV6-1 combines with J gene TRBJ2-5; D may correspond to TRBD1 or TRBD2 (6 bases each). The origin of this receptor is a man aged 18 to 30 with type 1 diabetes. The material sequenced was naive CD4+ T cells from blood. The CDR3 is CASSVRRGAPGETQYF. Written as DNA, the CDR3 is TGTGCCAGCAGTGTAAGAAGGGGGGCGCCGGGAGAGACCCAGTACTTC.